This T cell receptor beta chain was sequenced in a study of T-cell memory formation after mild COVID-19. Study-level information: Each donor largely had its own TCR clusters. Notes on the study in general: Several responding clones turned up in pre-infection memory, indicating that cross-reactive memory may have taken part.

TCR alpha and TCR beta cDNA libraries with sample barcodes and UMIs came from 5'RACE using constant-segment primers. TCRdb reprocessed the 5' RACE reads with MiXCR, giving one entry per CDR3 protein. In the table there are about 210,000 distinct CDR3 sequences, 27% of which are singletons. Worth noting for this clonotype: The antigen remains unidentified.

Per germline, CDR1 LGHDT and CDR2 YNNKEL (reference sequence). The CDR3 spans 14 residues. V was cut by 2 bases and J by 6 bases, with 11 bases left in between. This receptor was obtained from an adult woman who had mild COVID-19 (a few samples of this study predate the infection). Cell type and time point are not known. The sequenced sample was PBMCs or a T cell subset sorted from them (not recorded which). The genes are TRBV3-1 and TRBJ2-1; D is undetermined. The CDR3 here is CASSQSGAANEQFF. DNA for the CDR3: TGTGCCAGCAGCCAAAGTGGTGCGGCCAATGAGCAGTTCTTC.